This T cell receptor (beta chain) was found in a study of blood T cell repertoires in COVID-19. Some clones are missing from TCRdb's copy, which holds only in-frame ones; the method was immunoSEQ multiplex PCR. The table records more than 80,000 clones, 70% to 80% of them present only once. This CDR3 spans 16 amino acids. J is TRBJ2-3 and V is TRBV21-1; whether TRBD2, the table's D call, matches the DNA was not checked. TRBV21-1 is flagged as a pseudogene. The TCR was taken from a human donor with acute or convalescent COVID-19. The donor label of this sample is uncertain. What was sequenced was peripheral blood. The CDR3 DNA is TGTGCCAGCAGCCTCCCCGGCGCTAGCGGGGGGGAGGCGCAGTATTTT. Its translation: CASSLPGASGGEAQYF.